Listed here are 27 T cell receptor beta chains from one sample, sequenced in a study of cytomegalovirus exposure and HLA in healthy donors. The table came from immunoSEQ multiplex PCR; TCRdb's copy has only in-frame clones and leaves some out. Seen here are roughly 250,000 clones, around nine tenths observed once, and the top ten hold about 3%. Material: PBMCs. The receptors derive from a young man in good health and CMV-seronegative.

This clone was found once. The chain couples TRBV9 to TRBJ2-3; tentative D call: TRBD2 (6 bases). Trimming cost V 0 bases and J 4 bases, with 12 bases left between them. The CDR3 has 15 amino acids. Germline V CDR1 and CDR2: SGDLS, YYNGEE. The CDR3 is CASSVGASVPDTQYF. The CDR3 DNA reads as TGTGCCAGCAGCGTAGGGGCTAGCGTGCCAGATACGCAGTATTTT.

The chain joins TRBV5-1 to TRBJ2-3; the D gene is possibly TRBD1 (5 bases). Germline-derived CDR1 and CDR2 are SGHRS and YFSETQ. The ends were cut back, 4 bases at V and 2 bases at J, with 14 bases in the middle. CDR3 length equals 15 residues. The CDR3: CASSRLGPSTDTQYF. The CDR3 DNA reads TGCGCCAGCAGCCGTCTGGGGCCCTCCACAGATACGCAGTATTTT.

The gene calls are TRBV6-6 and TRBJ1-2; weak D call: TRBD1 (6 bases). Germline loops: CDR1 MNHNY, CDR2 SVGAGI (reference sequence). The V end lost 6 bases, the J end lost 2 bases, and 10 bases lay between the germline ends. The CDR3 contains 13 residues. CDR3 residues: CASSRDRNYGYTF. The CDR3 DNA reads as TGTGCCAGCAGCCGCGACAGGAACTATGGCTACACCTTC.

The chain links TRBV6-6 to TRBJ2-6; D remains unclear. The CDR3 covers 14 residues. CDR1 and CDR2 (germline): MNHNY, SVGAGI (reference sequence). The V gene lost 5 bases and the J gene lost 0 bases, with 5 bases spanning the gap. The CDR3 bases are TGTGCCAGCAGTCTACTCTCTGGGGCCAACGTCCTGACTTTC. Translated, it gives CASSLLSGANVLTF.

The CDR3 bases are TGCGCCAGCAGCTTGGGGGGCGCGGGGGGCGAGCAGTACTTC. It codes for CASSLGGAGGEQYF. J is TRBJ2-7 and V is TRBV5-1; TRBD2 matches 8 bases. The J segment lost 6 bases and the V segment lost 0 bases, leaving 5 bases of the junction unmatched. In germline, CDR1 is SGHRS, CDR2 YFSETQ. The CDR3 extends over 14 amino acids.

This chain uses TRBV11-2 with TRBJ2-7; possible D gene TRBD2, 7 bases. The CDR3 length is 12 residues. Looked up from germline, CDR1 is SGHAT and CDR2 is FQNNGV. Trimming took 3 bases from V and 7 from J, leaving 10 bases between them. CDR3 DNA sequence: TGTGCCAGCAGCTTGGGGGGGCGGGAGCAGTACTTC. Translating gives CASSLGGREQYF.

The J gene is TRBJ1-1, the V gene TRBV27; tentatively, D is TRBD1 (5 bases). Trimming cost V 3 bases and J 5 bases, with 13 bases left between them. Germline-derived CDR1 and CDR2 are MNHEY and SMNVEV (reference sequence). The CDR3 totals 14 residues. Written as DNA, the CDR3 is TGTGCCAGCAGTTTTTCAGGGAAGGGGACTGAAGCTTTCTTT. Translated, it gives CASSFSGKGTEAFF.

The chain employs TRBV7-2 and TRBJ2-5; D is ambiguous. This CDR3 region has 13 residues. V dropped 5 bases and J dropped 0 bases, with 7 bases sitting between them. The germline gives CDR1 SGHTA, CDR2 FQGNSA. The CDR3 here is CASSTRYQETQYF. The CDR3 DNA reads as TGTGCCAGCAGCACCCGGTACCAAGAGACCCAGTACTTC.

This sequence joins TRBV4-1 and TRBJ2-1, with 8 bases that match TRBD1. Germline assignment: CDR1 MGHRA and CDR2 YSYEKL. The CDR3 extends over 15 amino acids. V lost 1 base, J lost 2 bases, and 1 base stayed unmatched. The CDR3 protein is CASSQGTGTYNEQFF. In DNA, the CDR3 is TGCGCCAGCAGCCAAGGGACAGGGACCTACAATGAGCAGTTCTTC.

CDR3: CASSKDREENEQYF. DNA of the CDR3: TGTGCCAGCAGCAAGGACAGGGAGGAAAACGAGCAGTACTTC. The rearrangement uses TRBV21-1 and TRBJ2-7; the listed D gene, TRBD1, was not tested against the DNA. TRBV21-1 constitutes a pseudogene. This CDR3 is 14 amino acids long.

The rearrangement uses TRBV15 and TRBJ2-1; 7 positions match TRBD1. The CDR3 length is 15 residues. Germline-derived CDR1 and CDR2 are LNHNV and YYDKDF (reference sequence). Trimming cost V 4 bases and J 7 bases; bases outside gene matches: 10. CDR3 in amino acids: CATSMNRGMGNEQFF. The CDR3 region has the DNA TGTGCCACCAGCATGAACAGGGGAATGGGAAATGAGCAGTTCTTC.

This chain uses TRBV6-5 with TRBJ2-5; 8 nucleotides match TRBD1. Germline CDR1 MNHEY, CDR2 SVGAGI. Trimming at V came to 6 bases and at J to 12 bases, leaving 9 bases not matched to a gene. This CDR3 spans 12 amino acids. The DNA of the CDR3 is TGTGCCAGCAGGCAGGGGGCCGGGTTAGAGTACTTC. Its protein product is CASRQGAGLEYF.

This clone came up a few times. J is TRBJ2-7 and V is TRBV28, with 7 bases matching TRBD1. V gave up 7 bases and J gave up 10 bases; unmatched junction bases: 13. Germline-derived CDR1 and CDR2 are MDHEN and SYDVKM. The CDR3 has 13 amino acids. The CDR3 sequence is CASTLQTDRVQYF. The DNA for the CDR3 is TGTGCCAGCACCTTACAAACCGACAGGGTACAGTACTTC.

This chain joins TRBV6-1 and TRBJ2-1; 12 bases fit TRBD2. CDR3 size: 12 residues. Germline assignment: CDR1 MNHNS and CDR2 SASEGT. The V gene end was trimmed by 7 bases and the J gene end by 13 bases; junction bases not matched to a gene: 5. The CDR3 loop is CASKTSGGLQFF. As DNA, the CDR3 is TGTGCCAGCAAGACTAGCGGGGGATTACAGTTCTTC.

The gene calls are TRBV19 and TRBJ1-1; 9 bases are a match to TRBD1. Germline CDR1 and CDR2: LNHDA and SQIVND (reference sequence). V shed 6 bases and J 2 bases; nucleotides not matched to a gene: 7. The CDR3 spans 15 residues. The CDR3 reads CASRGQGPTNTEAFF. CDR3 coding DNA: TGTGCCAGTAGAGGACAGGGGCCTACAAACACTGAAGCTTTCTTT.

This clone was observed a few times. This sequence joins TRBV7-2 and TRBJ1-1; maybe TRBD1 (6 bases). V lost 2 bases, J lost 7 bases, and 11 bases lay in between. Per germline, CDR1 SGHTA and CDR2 FQGNSA. This CDR3 has 13 residues. CDR3 bases: TGTGCCAGCAGCTTAACCAGGGGTTATGAAGCTTTCTTT. It specifies CASSLTRGYEAFF.

The chain has TRBV5-1 and TRBJ2-5; TRBD1 matches 10 bases. From germline, CDR1 is SGHRS and CDR2 YFSETQ. The CDR3 length is 14 residues. J lost 5 bases, V lost 2 bases, and 3 bases had no gene match. Here the CDR3 DNA reads TGCGCCAGCAGCTTCGGGACAGGGGAGGAGACCCAGTACTTC. It specifies CASSFGTGEETQYF. The full variable domain, rest sourced from reference TRBV5-1 and TRBJ2-5, is KAGVTQTPRYLIKTRGQQVTLSCSPISGHRSVSWYQQTPGQGLQFLFEYFSETQRNKGNFPGRFSGRQFSNSRSEMNVSTLELGDSALYLCASSFGTGEETQYFGPGTRLLVL.

This clone has a single count. The chain has TRBV5-4 and TRBJ2-7; no definite D call. The CDR3 contains 14 residues. Between the trimmed V and J ends, which lost 1 base and 2 bases, there was a span of 10 bases. Germline CDR1 SGHNT, CDR2 YYREEE (reference sequence). In nucleotides, the CDR3 is TGTGCCAGCAGCTTGTTCGCGGCCCCCTACGAGCAGTACTTC. Its protein product is CASSLFAAPYEQYF.

The chain carries TRBV16 and TRBJ2-1; the D is unclear. Trimming stripped 0 bases from V and 0 bases from J, with 6 bases between. Germline lookup yields CDR1 KGHSY and CDR2 FQNENV. This CDR3 region has 15 residues. The CDR3 bases are TGTGCCAGCAGCCAATCCGGTATCTCCTACAATGAGCAGTTCTTC. Amino acids: CASSQSGISYNEQFF.

The table lists this clone with a few counts. This sequence joins TRBV19 and TRBJ2-7, with D tentatively TRBD2 (6 bases). The length of the CDR3 is 17 residues. V was trimmed by 6 bases and J by 6 bases, leaving 27 bases between them. The V gene's germline CDR1 is LNHDA and CDR2 SQIVND (reference sequence). CDR3 DNA: TGTGCCAGTAGCTCCAACCCCAACCGGGCCGAGGGACTCGAGCAGTACTTC. Translated, it gives CASSSNPNRAEGLEQYF.

V is TRBV28 and J is TRBJ1-5, with a weak D call TRBD1 (5 bases). CDR1 and CDR2 from the germline V gene are MDHEN and SYDVKM. V lost 5 bases to trimming and J lost 0 bases, with 14 bases between them. The CDR3 extends over 16 amino acids. The CDR3 nucleotides are TGTGCCAGCAGTCTCTACAGGACGTATAGCAATCAGCCCCAGCATTTT. Translating gives CASSLYRTYSNQPQHF.

V is TRBV4-1 and J is TRBJ2-7, with 8 bases fitting TRBD2. The CDR3 consists of 17 residues. Germline CDR1 is MGHRA and CDR2 is YSYEKL. V lost 1 base and J lost 4; bases outside the gene matches: 12. Here the CDR3 reads CASSQAPQTSGLYEQYF. The CDR3 DNA is TGCGCCAGCAGCCAAGCGCCCCAAACTAGCGGTTTATACGAGCAGTACTTC.

Here the CDR3 reads CASSLGQGPEQFF. The CDR3 DNA reads as TGTGCCAGCAGTCTTGGACAGGGCCCTGAGCAGTTCTTC. The J gene is TRBJ2-1, the V gene TRBV27; 8 nucleotides line up with TRBD1. The CDR3 consists of 13 residues. V was pared by 5 bases and J by 9 bases, with 6 bases of the junction left unmatched. CDR1 and CDR2 (germline): MNHEY, SMNVEV (reference sequence).

The chain is built from TRBV28 and TRBJ1-2, with a weak D call TRBD1 (6 bases). CDR1 and CDR2 (germline): MDHEN, SYDVKM. V dropped 2 bases and J dropped 8 bases, with 12 bases sitting between them. This CDR3 region has 13 residues. The CDR3 here is CASSLPTDRGYTF. CDR3 in DNA: TGTGCCAGCAGTTTACCCACGGACAGAGGCTACACCTTC.

CDR3 in amino acids: CASSPPSWLAGADTQYF. The CDR3 DNA reads as TGTGCCAGCTCACCACCGTCGTGGCTAGCGGGAGCAGATACGCAGTATTTT. The chain employs TRBV18 and TRBJ2-3; TRBD2 matches at 10 bases. After removal of 0 bases from V and 4 bases from J, the junction contained 7 bases not matched to a gene. Germline CDR1 reads KGHSH; CDR2 reads LQKENI. This CDR3 is built from 17 residues. Using reference TRBV18 and TRBJ2-3 for the parts outside the CDR3, the full variable domain is NAGVMQNPRHLVRRRGQEARLRCSPMKGHSHVYWYRQLPEEGLKFMVYLQKENIIDESGMPKERFSAEFPKEGPSILRIQQVVRGDSAAYFCASSPPSWLAGADTQYFGPGTRLTVL.

This chain uses TRBV5-4 with TRBJ2-1; 11 bases fit TRBD2. Losses at the gene ends were 4 bases for V and 9 bases for J; bases not matched to a gene: 6. CDR3 size: 14 residues. Per the germline V gene, CDR1 is SGHNT and CDR2 is YYREEE (reference sequence). The CDR3 protein is CASSGTSGSAEQFF. In DNA form, the CDR3 reads TGTGCCAGCAGCGGAACTAGCGGGAGTGCTGAGCAGTTCTTC.

The chain is built from TRBV5-1 and TRBJ2-7; 9 bases are a match to TRBD1. Germline V gene data show CDR1 as SGHRS and CDR2 as YFSETQ. The V segment lost 5 bases and the J segment 4 bases; nucleotides outside the gene matches: 13. The CDR3 runs 16 residues. For the CDR3, the DNA is TGCGCCAGCAGAGAAAGTCCCGGACAGGGGAGGTACGAGCAGTACTTC. Its protein product is CASRESPGQGRYEQYF.